This paragraph covers one T cell receptor beta chain sequence. Its antigen is as yet unknown. The data were taken from a study of regulatory T cells in long-lasting Graves disease. Study conclusions and caveats: Peripheral blood, not thyroid tissue, was the sole material studied. Under persistent disease, TRBV28, TRBJ1-2 and TRBJ2-5 were used preferentially.

The time point: newly diagnosed GD, antithyroid drugs for less than 3 months. The TCR library was made from RNA that had been extracted from PBMCs in TRIzol. Graves' disease was diagnosed by American Thyroid Association guidelines. This CDR3 comprises 16 residues. V was trimmed by 10 bases and J by 4 bases, leaving 23 bases between them. CDR1 is MDHEN and CDR2 is SYDVKM in the germline V gene. Combining iRepertoire HTBI primers with Arm-PCR of CDR3 regions, the authors built TCR beta libraries. MiXCR was run by TCRdb on the multiplex PCR reads, yielding one entry per CDR3 protein. The repertoire has 540,000 or so distinct CDR3 sequences, approximately 13% of them found once; the top ten carry 8% to 10%. This same sample was also taken into another study, of T cells in Graves' hyperthyroidism and ophthalmopathy. That investigation notes: Clinicians diagnosed patients from clinical symptoms, serum thyroxine and TRAb, thyroid ultrasound and orbital computed tomography.

This TCR was sampled from a man aged 25-40 years with Graves disease. This sequence joins TRBV28 and TRBJ1-5, with D possibly TRBD1 on 6 matching bases. The sample in question was peripheral blood mononuclear cells (PBMCs), obtained at new diagnosis, from a patient treated with antithyroid drugs. The CDR3 here is CATGRDKRLLNQPQHF. The CDR3 nucleotides are TGTGCCACCGGAAGGGACAAACGCCTACTGAATCAGCCCCAGCATTTT.